This paragraph reports one T cell receptor (beta chain). Here immunoSEQ multiplex PCR was the method, and the copy in TCRdb shows in-frame clones only, minus some. The sample has hundreds of thousands of clones, more than 75% seen once. The CDR3 contains 16 residues. CDR1 is SGHTA, CDR2 FQGNSA, per germline. Trimming cost V 4 bases and J 2 bases; bases outside gene matches: 7. The data belong to a study of shared T cell receptors in the human thymus. The same sample was also studied in work on human thymus T cells. As that study records: Thymic repertoires of unrelated individuals were reported in related research to overlap highly.

The chain is built from TRBV7-2 and TRBJ2-7, with 11 bases matching TRBD2. The clonotype was recovered from a boy under two years old with a congenital heart defect. The sequencing sample was made of thymocytes. The CDR3 loop is CASSSRSTSGTYEQYF. CDR3 sequence (DNA): TGTGCCAGCAGCTCCCGTTCGACTAGCGGGACCTACGAGCAGTACTTC.